This T cell receptor beta chain came from a study of shared clonotypes between healthy human individuals. Looking at the study overall: The cohort comprised a couple of women and a few men. Their ages spanned 18 to 49 years.

The CDR3 is 14 amino acids. From germline, CDR1 is SGHTA and CDR2 FQGNSA. Trimming left V 2 bases short and J 4 bases short, with 10 bases between. On this clone: Antigen: not known.

TCRdb's table, derived via immunoSEQ multiplex PCR, lists solely in-frame clones and lacks some. The table has roughly 490,000 clones, 79% seen once. Study results and caveats: Only blood samples were collected, and tissue repertoires likely differ.

Sequencing used PBMCs. This clonotype was obtained from a woman between 35 and 50 years old in good health. Some clones in this sample may be carry-over from other donors' samples. The chain couples TRBV7-2 to TRBJ2-3; no clear D gene. The CDR3 DNA follows: TGTGCCAGCAGCTTATTTAGTGACCCAGATACGCAGTATTTT. It encodes CASSLFSDPDTQYF.